The 19 T cell receptor beta chains below were found in one sample sequenced in a study of blood T cell repertoires in COVID-19. The table came from immunoSEQ multiplex PCR; TCRdb's copy has only in-frame clones and leaves some out. Counted here are about 100,000 clones, about nine tenths occurring once; the ten biggest clones make up more than 0.9%. The sample was peripheral blood. The receptors were sampled from a woman aged 25-40 years with acute or convalescent COVID-19.

In DNA, the CDR3 is TGTGCCAGCAGTGATAACTATGAGCAGTTCTTC. Translating gives CASSDNYEQFF. This chain uses TRBV6-2 or TRBV6-3 with TRBJ2-1; no clear D. The germline V gene has CDR1 MNHEY and CDR2 SVGEGT. The CDR3 runs to 11 residues. The ends were cut back, 5 bases at V and 8 bases at J, with 7 bases in the middle.

On this clone: Compared with germline, one end of the junction differs, possibly owing to a read error. In DNA form, the CDR3 reads TGTGCCAGCAGTTACTCGCCGACAGGGAGACGGAACTTC. It translates to CASSYSPTGRRNF. The V and J genes are TRBV6-5 and TRBJ1-2, with 7 positions matching TRBD1. This CDR3 has 13 amino acids. Germline-derived CDR1 and CDR2 are MNHEY and SVGAGI.

The chain uses TRBV9 and TRBJ1-2; 8 bases match TRBD1. The ends lost 4 bases at V and 8 bases at J; junction bases unmatched: 13. The CDR3 totals 15 residues. The V gene's germline CDR1 is SGDLS and CDR2 YYNGEE. The CDR3 protein is CASSTGTGDVGGYTF. As DNA, the CDR3 is TGTGCCAGCAGCACAGGGACAGGTGATGTAGGCGGCTACACCTTC.

The rearrangement uses TRBV19 and TRBJ2-3; 11 nucleotides agree with TRBD2. Germline trimming cut 5 bases from V and 2 bases from J; bases unmatched to any gene: 3. The CDR3 sequence is 15 residues long. Germline CDR1 LNHDA, CDR2 SQIVND (reference sequence). The CDR3 here is CASSRLAGFTDTQYF. The CDR3 DNA sequence: TGTGCCAGTAGTCGACTAGCGGGGTTCACAGATACGCAGTATTTT.

The table lists this clone with a count of one. Germline and junction disagree at one end, which may indicate a read error. This chain links TRBV12-3 or TRBV12-4 with TRBJ1-2; perhaps TRBD1 as D (5 bases). The CDR3 has 12 amino acids. CDR3 sequence reads: CASSLGGQLQPF. Written as DNA, the CDR3 is TGTGCCAGCAGTTTAGGAGGACAACTACAACCGTTC.

The chain carries TRBV5-8 and TRBJ2-2; TRBD2 is a possible D gene (6 bases). V gave up 5 bases and J gave up 3 bases, with 26 bases separating them. Germline CDR1 is SGHTS and CDR2 is YDEGEE. This CDR3 spans 19 amino acids. The CDR3, as DNA: TGTGCCAGCAGGATGCTTAAGTTCTGGGGGGTCAAGGACACCGGGGAGCTGTTTTTT. Protein sequence: CASRMLKFWGVKDTGELFF. The full variable domain, its missing parts supplied by reference TRBV5-8 and TRBJ2-2, is EAGVTQSPTHLIKTRGQQATLRCSPISGHTSVYWYQQALGLGLQFLLWYDEGEERNRGNFPPRFSGRQFPNYSSELNVNALELEDSALYLCASRMLKFWGVKDTGELFFGEGSRLTVL.

The V gene is TRBV6-5, the J gene TRBJ1-5; D is possibly TRBD1 (5 bases). V gave up 2 bases and J gave up 4 bases, with 9 bases separating them. Germline-derived CDR1 and CDR2 are MNHEY and SVGAGI. The CDR3 sequence is 14 residues long. CDR3 nucleotides: TGTGCCAGCAGTTACGTAGGGGAAAATCAGCCCCAGCATTTT. This sequence encodes CASSYVGENQPQHF.

This clone is a singleton in its sample. For the CDR3, the DNA is TGTGCCAGCAGCTTGTTCTTAGTCGAGGTCGCCGGGGAGCTGTTTTTT. Its translation is CASSLFLVEVAGELFF. V and J are TRBV5-8 and TRBJ2-2; D is undetermined. V lost 1 base, J lost 6 bases, and 16 bases lay in between. CDR3 length equals 16 residues. CDR1 and CDR2 from the germline V gene are SGHTS and YDEGEE.

This sequence joins TRBV4-2 and TRBJ1-2; TRBD1 might be the D (5 bases). The CDR3 runs to 19 residues. V was trimmed by 1 base and J by 8 bases, leaving 29 bases between them. The germline V gene encodes CDR1 LGHNA and CDR2 YNFKEQ. CDR3 sequence: CASSQVEGWQAKGFRGYTF. The CDR3 DNA sequence: TGTGCCAGCAGCCAAGTTGAAGGATGGCAGGCGAAGGGGTTCCGGGGCTACACCTTC.

CDR3 sequence (DNA): TGTGCCAGCAGCCAAGCGAGTCACTTCGCTTACAATGAGCAGTTCTTC. It is translated as CASSQASHFAYNEQFF. The chain links TRBV4-2 to TRBJ2-1; D unresolved. With 1 base removed from V and 4 bases from J, the gap between germline ends came to 14 bases. CDR1 and CDR2 (germline): LGHNA, YNFKEQ. CDR3 length: 16 residues.

The chain has TRBV15 and TRBJ2-3; the match to TRBD1 covers 12 bases. J gave up 4 bases and V 4 bases, and 6 bases lay outside the gene matches. This CDR3 region has 16 residues. Germline lookup yields CDR1 LNHNV and CDR2 YYDKDF (reference sequence). CDR3 residues: CATSTGRDRGPDTQYF. The CDR3 DNA is TGTGCCACCAGCACTGGCCGGGACAGGGGGCCAGATACGCAGTATTTT.

CDR3 region: CASSPIGARGADKFPNYGYTF. The CDR3 DNA is TGTGCCAGCAGTCCCATCGGAGCGCGGGGGGCAGATAAATTCCCTAACTATGGCTACACCTTC. The chain joins TRBV27 to TRBJ1-2; possible D gene TRBD1, 6 bases. This CDR3 has 21 residues. Trimming removed 5 bases from V and 0 bases from J, with 31 bases in between. CDR1 MNHEY and CDR2 SMNVEV come from the germline V gene (reference sequence).

The rearrangement uses TRBV5-1 and TRBJ2-4; 7 bases fit TRBD1. Germline V lookup: CDR1 SGHRS, CDR2 YFSETQ. With 4 bases clipped from V and 9 bases from J, the junction kept 16 bases outside the gene matches. The CDR3 length is 16 residues. CDR3 nucleotide sequence: TGCGCCAGCAGCCAGGCCATCTCGACAGGGTCGAGCATTCAGTACTTC. Amino acids: CASSQAISTGSSIQYF.

The V and J genes are TRBV10-2 and TRBJ1-5; the match to TRBD1 covers 7 bases. Germline V gives CDR1 WSHSY, CDR2 SAAADI. The CDR3 length is 14 residues. Trimming cost V 5 bases and J 1 base; bases outside gene matches: 2. For the CDR3, the DNA is TGCGCCAGCAGTCGGACAGGCAGCAATCAGCCCCAGCATTTT. Translating gives CASSRTGSNQPQHF.

J is TRBJ2-1 and V is TRBV3-1 (or the pseudogene TRBV3-2); D is uncertain. V was pared by 3 bases and J by 2 bases, with 5 bases between. The CDR3 runs 13 residues. Germline assignment: CDR1 LGHDT and CDR2 YNNKEL (reference sequence). The CDR3: CASSHTAYNEQFF. The CDR3 region has the DNA TGTGCCAGCAGCCATACGGCCTACAATGAGCAGTTCTTC.

The chain recombines TRBV4-2 with TRBJ2-7; the match to TRBD2 covers 14 bases. The germline V gene encodes CDR1 LGHNA and CDR2 YNFKEQ. The trim removed 0 bases at V and 4 bases at J, leaving 2 bases unmatched. There are 16 residues in the CDR3. Written as DNA, the CDR3 is TGTGCCAGCAGCCAAGAGGGACTAGCGGGAGTTTACGAGCAGTACTTC. It is translated as CASSQEGLAGVYEQYF.

This chain links TRBV4-3 with TRBJ1-5; tentative D call: TRBD1 (6 bases). CDR3 length: 15 amino acids. Deletions cut 4 bases from V and 5 bases from J, with 15 bases between. CDR1 is LGHNA and CDR2 is YSLEER in the germline V gene. CDR3 residues: CASSLSRGIYQPQHF. The CDR3 bases are TGCGCCAGCAGCCTGAGCAGGGGAATATATCAGCCCCAGCATTTT.

This chain uses TRBV7-3 with TRBJ2-1, with 11 bases aligning to TRBD2. The junction had 10 bases not matched to a gene; V was cut back by 2 bases and J by 7 bases. This CDR3 has 17 amino acids. The V gene's germline CDR1 is SGHTA and CDR2 FQGTGA. The CDR3 protein is CASSLGLAGSKGNEQFF. The CDR3 region has the DNA TGTGCCAGCAGCTTAGGACTAGCGGGCTCCAAGGGGAATGAGCAGTTCTTC.

CDR3 nucleotides: TGCGCCAGCAGCCAAGACCCCCTAGCCCTCTACGAGCAGTACTTC. Protein product: CASSQDPLALYEQYF. The genes are TRBV4-3 and TRBJ2-7; possible D gene TRBD2, 5 bases. V was clipped by 0 bases and J by 3 bases, with 12 bases between them. This CDR3 contains 15 residues. The V gene's germline CDR1 is LGHNA and CDR2 YSLEER.